The sequence of this TCR beta chain was determined in a study of technical replicates of blood from a handful of donors. The CDR3 sequence is 15 residues long. The germline V gene encodes CDR1 SGDLS and CDR2 YYNGEE. J was trimmed by 4 bases and V by 3 bases; bases with no gene match: 8. Method: immunoSEQ multiplex PCR; TCRdb's copy keeps in-frame clones and lacks some. The data contain about 50,000 clones, around 96% of them singletons. Sequencing input: T cells isolated from PBMCs. The origin of this receptor is a human donor in good health. V usage is TRBV9 and J usage is TRBJ2-3; 7 nucleotides align to TRBD2. As DNA, the CDR3 is TGTGCCAGCAGCGCTGGGGGACTAAGTGCAGATACGCAGTATTTT. It is translated as CASSAGGLSADTQYF.